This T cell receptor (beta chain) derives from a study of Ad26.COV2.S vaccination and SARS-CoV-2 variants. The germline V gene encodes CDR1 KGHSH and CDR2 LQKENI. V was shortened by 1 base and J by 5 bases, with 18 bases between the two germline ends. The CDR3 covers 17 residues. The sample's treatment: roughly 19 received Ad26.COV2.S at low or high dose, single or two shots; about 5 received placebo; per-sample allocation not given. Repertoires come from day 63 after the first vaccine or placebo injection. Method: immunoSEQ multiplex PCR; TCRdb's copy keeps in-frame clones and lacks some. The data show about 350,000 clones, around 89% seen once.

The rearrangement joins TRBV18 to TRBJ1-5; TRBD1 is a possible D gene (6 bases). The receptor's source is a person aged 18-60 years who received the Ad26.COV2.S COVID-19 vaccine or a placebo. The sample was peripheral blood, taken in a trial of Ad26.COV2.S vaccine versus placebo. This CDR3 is CASSPHFSLTGYQPQHF. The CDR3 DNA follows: TGTGCCAGCTCACCACATTTTTCGTTGACAGGATATCAGCCCCAGCATTTT.